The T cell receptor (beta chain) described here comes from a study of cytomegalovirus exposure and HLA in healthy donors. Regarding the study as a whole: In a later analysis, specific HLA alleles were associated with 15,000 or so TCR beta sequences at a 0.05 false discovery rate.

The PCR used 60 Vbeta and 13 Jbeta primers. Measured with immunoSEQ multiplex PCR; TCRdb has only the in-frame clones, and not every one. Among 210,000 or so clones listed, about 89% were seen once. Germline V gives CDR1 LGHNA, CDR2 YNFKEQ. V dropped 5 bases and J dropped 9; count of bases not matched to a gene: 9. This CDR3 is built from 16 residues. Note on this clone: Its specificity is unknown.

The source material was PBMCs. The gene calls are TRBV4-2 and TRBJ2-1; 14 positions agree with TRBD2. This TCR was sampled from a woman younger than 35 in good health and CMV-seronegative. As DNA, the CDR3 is TGTGCCAGCAGCATGACTAGCGGGGGGGCGGAGGGTGAGCAGTTCTTC. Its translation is CASSMTSGGAEGEQFF.